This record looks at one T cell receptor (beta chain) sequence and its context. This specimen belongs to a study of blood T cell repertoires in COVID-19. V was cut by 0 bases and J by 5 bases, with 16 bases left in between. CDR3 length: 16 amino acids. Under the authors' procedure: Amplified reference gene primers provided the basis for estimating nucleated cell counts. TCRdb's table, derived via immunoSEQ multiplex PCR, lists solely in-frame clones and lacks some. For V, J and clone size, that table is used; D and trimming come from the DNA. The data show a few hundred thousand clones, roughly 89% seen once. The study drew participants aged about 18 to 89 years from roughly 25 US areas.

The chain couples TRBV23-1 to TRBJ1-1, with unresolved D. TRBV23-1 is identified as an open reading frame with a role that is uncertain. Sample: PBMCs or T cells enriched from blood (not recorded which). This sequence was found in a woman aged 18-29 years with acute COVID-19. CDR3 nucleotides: TGCGCCAGCAGTCAATCCACTCAGGTCGGTTATACTGAAGCTTTCTTT. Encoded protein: CASSQSTQVGYTEAFF.